What follows are 32 T cell receptor beta chains derived from one specimen sequenced in a study of blood T cells in healthy people across ages. With a J-beta primer mix and a sample-barcoded 5' primer, a second PCR ran 7 to 11 cycles. TCRdb called the 5' RACE reads again in MiXCR, with one record for every CDR3 protein. The sample includes approximately 820,000 distinct CDR3 sequences, roughly 44% of them seen just once. The sequencing sample was made of blood. The receptors here all came from a man between 60 and 70 years old in good health.

This clonotype was detected only a few times. The chain combines TRBV5-5 with TRBJ1-6; TRBD1 matches 7 bases. The CDR3 consists of 19 residues. Per the germline V gene, CDR1 is SGHKS and CDR2 is YYEKEE (reference sequence). V was pared by 4 bases and J by 5 bases, with 18 bases of the junction left unmatched. DNA of the CDR3: TGTGCCAGCAGCCCCAGACAGGGAGTCTGGAGCAATAATAATTCACCCCTCCACTTT. Its translation is CASSPRQGVWSNNNSPLHF.

The chain carries TRBV18 and TRBJ2-1; 7 bases map to TRBD1. Germline CDR1 and CDR2: KGHSH and LQKENI. V shed 4 bases, J shed 5 bases, and the junction held 8 bases outside the gene matches. The CDR3 is 15 amino acids. Here the CDR3 DNA reads TGTGCCAGCTCACAACAGGGGCCTCCCGACAATGAGCAGTTCTTC. Translating gives CASSQQGPPDNEQFF. Based on the CDR3 plus reference TRBV18 and TRBJ2-1, the full variable domain is NAGVMQNPRHLVRRRGQEARLRCSPMKGHSHVYWYRQLPEEGLKFMVYLQKENIIDESGMPKERFSAEFPKEGPSILRIQQVVRGDSAAYFCASSQQGPPDNEQFFGPGTRLTVL.

In its sample, this clonotype was seen a few times. This chain connects TRBV6-5 to TRBJ2-1; 12 nucleotides agree with TRBD2. The DNA end is a closer match to TRBJ2-7, so the J assignment may be wrong. Germline V lookup: CDR1 MNHEY, CDR2 SVGAGI. This CDR3 is built from 15 residues. The CDR3 DNA reads TGTGCCAGCAGCCCGACTAGCGGGGGTTACAATGAGCAGTACTTC. Translated, it gives CASSPTSGGYNEQYF.

V is TRBV20-1 and J is TRBJ2-2; 12 nucleotides line up with TRBD2. The J segment lost 0 bases and the V segment lost 3 bases, leaving 2 bases of the junction unmatched. The CDR3 sequence is 16 residues long. Germline loops: CDR1 DFQATT, CDR2 SNEGSKA (reference sequence). The CDR3: CSASTSGGPNTGELFF. The CDR3 DNA reads TGCAGTGCTAGTACTAGCGGGGGGCCGAACACCGGGGAGCTGTTTTTT.

V usage is TRBV5-6 and J usage is TRBJ1-6, with 9 bases lining up with TRBD1. V lost 2 bases and J lost 9; bases outside the gene matches: 3. Germline CDR1 SGHDT, CDR2 YYEEEE. CDR3 length: 14 residues. CDR3 region: CASSFRQGVSPLHF. The CDR3 nucleotides are TGTGCCAGCAGCTTTCGACAGGGGGTTTCACCCCTCCACTTT. Complete variable domain (other parts from reference TRBV5-6 and TRBJ1-6): DAGVTQSPTHLIKTRGQQVTLRCSPKSGHDTVSWYQQALGQGPQFIFQYYEEEERQRGNFPDRFSGHQFPNYSSELNVNALLLGDSALYLCASSFRQGVSPLHFGNGTRLTVT.

This sequence joins TRBV6-6 and TRBJ2-1; a weak D match, TRBD2 (6 bases). The CDR3 runs to 15 residues. Germline CDR1 and CDR2: MNHNY and SVGAGI (reference sequence). Trimming pared 2 bases from V and 6 bases from J, leaving 14 bases between. CDR3 amino acids: CASSYASGTPNEQFF. CDR3 DNA sequence: TGTGCCAGCAGTTACGCATCCGGGACTCCCAATGAGCAGTTCTTC.

This clonotype has a count of ten or more. This chain links TRBV7-2 with TRBJ2-3; perhaps TRBD1 as D (5 bases). This CDR3 comprises 13 residues. Looked up from germline, CDR1 is SGHTA and CDR2 is FQGNSA. V was pared by 6 bases and J by 2 bases, with 9 bases between. The CDR3 nucleotides read TGTGCCAGCAGTTCAGGGTCCACAGATACGCAGTATTTT. Translating gives CASSSGSTDTQYF.

The table lists this clonotype with many counts. The gene calls are TRBV12-3 or TRBV12-4 and TRBJ2-6; D call uncertain. V lost 3 bases to trimming and J lost 0 bases, with 6 bases between them. The CDR3 consists of 15 residues. The CDR3 spells CASSFPLSGANVLTF. The DNA for the CDR3 is TGTGCCAGCAGTTTTCCGCTCTCTGGGGCCAACGTCCTGACTTTC.

The rearrangement uses TRBV7-9 and TRBJ2-5, with D uncertain. The ends were cut back, 8 bases at V and 1 base at J, with 5 bases in the middle. The length of the CDR3 is 11 residues. Germline CDR1 reads SEHNR; CDR2 reads FQNEAQ (reference sequence). The CDR3 DNA follows: TGTGCCAGCGTGTTCCAAGAGACCCAGTACTTC. Translation: CASVFQETQYF.

V is TRBV6-5 and J is TRBJ1-2; no firm D call. The CDR3 totals 15 residues. Looked up from germline, CDR1 is MNHEY and CDR2 is SVGAGI. V lost 4 bases and J lost 2, with 14 bases in between. CDR3 sequence reads: CASSSTEIRNYGYTF. The CDR3 DNA follows: TGTGCCAGCAGTTCCACGGAAATTAGAAACTATGGCTACACCTTC.

This clonotype turned up a few times. The chain is built from TRBV5-5 and TRBJ2-2; tentative D call: TRBD1 (5 bases). The V gene lost 5 bases and the J gene lost 5 bases, with 13 bases spanning the gap. The CDR3 contains 14 residues. From germline, CDR1 is SGHKS and CDR2 YYEKEE (reference sequence). Here the CDR3 reads CASRSGHLTGELFF. In nucleotides, the CDR3 is TGTGCCAGCAGGTCCGGACACCTAACCGGGGAGCTGTTTTTT.

This clonotype was recorded a few times. The chain has TRBV5-1 and TRBJ1-2, with D uncertain. Trimming removed 1 base from V and 6 bases from J, with 19 bases in between. Germline CDR1 reads SGHRS; CDR2 reads YFSETQ. This CDR3 comprises 16 residues. CDR3 in amino acids: CASSLSFATPTDGYTF. The CDR3, as DNA: TGCGCCAGCAGCTTGAGTTTTGCCACCCCAACAGATGGCTACACCTTC.

There are a few counts of this clonotype. V usage is TRBV11-2 and J usage is TRBJ1-2, with 7 bases matching TRBD1. This CDR3 is built from 15 residues. The germline V gene encodes CDR1 SGHAT and CDR2 FQNNGV. V gave up 1 base and J gave up 0 bases; unmatched junction bases: 2. This CDR3 reads CASSLGGTANYGYTF. Written as DNA, the CDR3 is TGTGCCAGCAGCTTAGGAGGGACAGCTAACTATGGCTACACCTTC.

This clonotype has only a few counts. The J gene is TRBJ2-4, the V gene TRBV2; the D gene is possibly TRBD1 (5 bases). The CDR3 covers 19 residues. The germline V and J ends were trimmed by 0 bases and 6 bases, with 24 bases remaining between them. CDR1 and CDR2 from the germline V gene are SNHLY and FYNNEI. The CDR3 loop is CASSEALPRVEQGRNIQYF. The CDR3 nucleotides are TGTGCCAGCAGTGAAGCGCTTCCCCGGGTTGAGCAGGGCCGAAACATTCAGTACTTC.

This clonotype has a count of ten or more. This may arise from a read error, as a much more abundant clone is one base away. The gene calls are TRBV12-3 or TRBV12-4 and TRBJ2-7; D may be TRBD1 or TRBD2 (5 bases each). The CDR3 spans 14 residues. Trimming removed 5 bases from V and 7 bases from J, with 18 bases in between. The CDR3 coding sequence is TGTGCCAGCAGTGCCAGGGTCGCGTCGGGAGAGCAGTACTTC. It is translated as CASSARVASGEQYF.

In this sample, this clonotype turned up many times. The chain has TRBV5-6 and TRBJ2-5; TRBD2 is a possible D gene (7 bases). V was trimmed by 4 bases and J by 5 bases, leaving 18 bases between them. CDR1 and CDR2 from the germline V gene are SGHDT and YYEEEE. There are 15 residues in the CDR3. The CDR3 loop is CASSTTPGGRETQYF. The CDR3 DNA follows: TGTGCCAGCAGCACGACTCCGGGGGGCCGGGAGACCCAGTACTTC.

This clonotype was seen just once. The rearrangement joins TRBV7-2 to TRBJ2-1; D is uncertain. The CDR3 sequence is 14 residues long. Germline CDR1 and CDR2: SGHTA and FQGNSA. V lost 5 bases and J lost 4, with 12 bases in between. DNA of the CDR3: TGTGCCAGCAGCAAGGCCGGTCTTTACAATGAGCAGTTCTTC. Amino acid sequence: CASSKAGLYNEQFF.

The chain joins TRBV20-1 to TRBJ2-7; tentatively, D is TRBD2 (6 bases). CDR1 and CDR2 (germline): DFQATT, SNEGSKA (reference sequence). V lost 8 bases and J 2 bases, leaving 16 bases between the germline ends. The CDR3 totals 13 residues. DNA for the CDR3: TGCAGTCCCAAACCGAGACTAGCCTACGAGCAGTACTTC. Translating gives CSPKPRLAYEQYF.

This clonotype has more than one count but fewer than ten. The chain combines TRBV25-1 with TRBJ2-1; D is unclear. Germline V gene sequence: CDR1 MGHDK, CDR2 SYGVNS. V was pared by 2 bases and J by 10 bases, with 24 bases between. The CDR3 sequence is 17 residues long. CDR3 coding DNA: TGTGCCAGCAGTGAAAGGCATCAGCGATCTCTAGAAAACGAGCAGTTCTTC. Protein product: CASSERHQRSLENEQFF.

For this clonotype: A single base separates this from a much larger clone, so it may be a read error. V is TRBV4-3 and J is TRBJ2-1, with TRBD2 matching over 12 bases. Looked up from germline, CDR1 is LGHNA and CDR2 is YSLEER. This CDR3 has 16 amino acids. J gave up 3 bases and V 0 bases, and 0 bases lay outside the gene matches. CDR3 loop: CASSQELAGGYNEQFF. The CDR3 nucleotides are TGCGCCAGCAGCCAAGAACTAGCGGGGGGCTACAATGAGCAGTTCTTC.

This sequence joins TRBV7-2 and TRBJ2-7, with TRBD2 identical over 7 bases. V was pared by 3 bases and J by 7 bases, with 9 bases of the junction left unmatched. The germline V gene has CDR1 SGHTA and CDR2 FQGNSA. This CDR3 comprises 14 residues. CDR3 residues: CASSFMTSSYEQYF. The DNA of the CDR3 is TGTGCCAGCAGCTTCATGACTAGCTCATATGAGCAGTACTTC.

The chain has TRBV6-5 and TRBJ1-1; no firm D call. The length of the CDR3 is 13 residues. The germline CDR1 and CDR2 sequences are MNHEY and SVGAGI. Trimming shortened V by 5 bases and J by 1 base, and 8 bases separated the two germline ends. The CDR3, as DNA: TGTGCCAGCAGTACTCCAGGGAACACTGAAGCTTTCTTT. Residues: CASSTPGNTEAFF.

CDR3 in amino acids: CASSGSANEQYF. The CDR3 DNA reads as TGTGCCAGCAGTGGCTCAGCCAATGAGCAGTACTTC. The chain is built from TRBV2 and TRBJ2-7, with D unclear. This CDR3 is 12 amino acids long. V dropped 4 bases and J dropped 7 bases, with 11 bases sitting between them. CDR1 SNHLY and CDR2 FYNNEI come from the germline V gene.

This clonotype was seen a few times. The chain links TRBV10-3 to TRBJ1-2; TRBD1 matches at 9 bases. CDR1 and CDR2 from the germline V gene are ENHRY and SYGVKD. J was trimmed by 6 bases and V by 6 bases; bases with no gene match: 2. The CDR3 is made up of 12 amino acids. In DNA, the CDR3 is TGTGCCATCAGAGGGACAGGGAATGGCTACACCTTC. It is translated as CAIRGTGNGYTF.

This clonotype has more than one count but fewer than ten. This sequence joins TRBV15 and TRBJ2-1; D gene ambiguous. CDR3 length equals 11 residues. Germline lookup yields CDR1 LNHNV and CDR2 YYDKDF (reference sequence). V lost 3 bases and J 10 bases, leaving 7 bases between the germline ends. This CDR3 is CATSSSTEQFF. The DNA of the CDR3 is TGTGCCACCAGCAGTAGTACCGAGCAGTTCTTC. The whole variable domain, remainder taken from reference TRBV15 and TRBJ2-1, is DAMVIQNPRYQVTQFGKPVTLSCSQTLNHNVMYWYQQKSSQAPKLLFHYYDKDFNNEADTPDNFQSRRPNTSFCFLDIRSPGLGDTAMYLCATSSSTEQFFGPGTRLTVL.

The chain is built from TRBV3-1 and TRBJ2-2; D is ambiguous. The CDR3 sequence is 14 residues long. V was shortened by 3 bases and J by 1 base, with 6 bases between the two germline ends. The germline gives CDR1 LGHDT, CDR2 YNNKEL (reference sequence). The CDR3 nucleotides read TGTGCCAGCAGCCATATCGGGAACACCGGGGAGCTGTTTTTT. The encoded protein is CASSHIGNTGELFF.

Only a few counts were recorded for this clonotype. The gene calls are TRBV7-2 and TRBJ1-2; TRBD1 might be the D (6 bases). The CDR3 loop spans 15 amino acids. Looked up from germline, CDR1 is SGHTA and CDR2 is FQGNSA. V lost 2 bases to trimming and J lost 3 bases, with 13 bases between them. The CDR3, as DNA: TGTGCCAGCAGCTTAAGGACAGCGAAATACTATGGCTACACCTTC. It encodes CASSLRTAKYYGYTF.

This chain joins TRBV29-1 and TRBJ1-2; perhaps TRBD1 as D (5 bases). CDR1 SQVTM and CDR2 ANQGSEA come from the germline V gene. The CDR3 runs 12 residues. Trimming shortened V by 6 bases and J by 3 bases, and 11 bases separated the two germline ends. The chain's CDR3 is CSVGMGDYGYTF. CDR3 DNA sequence: TGCAGCGTCGGAATGGGGGACTATGGCTACACCTTC.

The chain combines TRBV12-3 or TRBV12-4 with TRBJ1-2; D is perhaps TRBD1 (6 bases). Trimming pared 0 bases from V and 6 bases from J, leaving 14 bases between. This CDR3 is 15 amino acids long. CDR3 residues: CASSLAGALSNGYTF. The CDR3, as DNA: TGTGCCAGCAGTTTAGCGGGGGCGCTCTCGAATGGCTACACCTTC.

This clonotype was observed a few times. V gene TRBV18 combines with J gene TRBJ2-1, with D possibly matching TRBD1 (5 bases). Germline CDR1 is KGHSH and CDR2 is LQKENI. Trimming stripped 8 bases from V and 10 bases from J, with 12 bases between. This CDR3 is 11 amino acids long. CDR3 coding DNA: TGTGCCAGCACCCAGGGAAACGAGCAGTTCTTC. It codes for CASTQGNEQFF.

The table lists this clonotype with a few counts. The chain joins TRBV10-3 to TRBJ2-7; the D gene is possibly TRBD1 (6 bases). The germline V and J ends were trimmed by 4 bases and 3 bases, with 10 bases remaining between them. This CDR3 contains 13 residues. Germline V gene data show CDR1 as ENHRY and CDR2 as SYGVKD. CDR3: CAISGGQNYEQYF. The CDR3 coding sequence is TGTGCCATCAGTGGGGGGCAGAACTACGAGCAGTACTTC.

The genes are TRBV20-1 and TRBJ2-3; D call uncertain. Germline-derived CDR1 and CDR2 are DFQATT and SNEGSKA (reference sequence). V was pared by 0 bases and J by 0 bases, with 10 bases between. This CDR3 comprises 15 residues. As DNA, the CDR3 is TGCAGTGCTAGAGATCCGGGCCCTAGCACAGATACGCAGTATTTT. This codes for CSARDPGPSTDTQYF.